This T cell receptor (beta chain) was captured by sequencing in a study of T cells in Graves' hyperthyroidism and ophthalmopathy. Researchers took RNA transcripts and amplified the TCR beta CDR3 regions from them. TCR CDR3 underwent first-round RT-PCR with the HTBI primer set. Using its own MiXCR run on the multiplex PCR reads, TCRdb lists one record per CDR3 protein. The repertoire consists of roughly 530,000 distinct CDR3 sequences, with about a sixth occurring once and the leading ten covering approximately 15%. Germline V CDR1 and CDR2: SGDLS, YYNGEE. The CDR3 is 17 residues long. Germline trimming cut 5 bases from V and 0 bases from J; bases unmatched to any gene: 9.

The TCR comes from a woman aged 18-35 years with Graves' ophthalmopathy. This chain connects TRBV9 to TRBJ2-3; 10 positions agree with TRBD2. Material: blood. The CDR3 DNA is TGTGCCAGCAGTCAAAACCTAGCGGGGGATAGCACAGATACGCAGTATTTT. Translating it yields CASSQNLAGDSTDTQYF. Looking up the rest from reference TRBV9 and TRBJ2-3 gives the full variable domain: DSGVTQTPKHLITATGQRVTLRCSPRSGDLSVYWYQQSLDQGLQFLIQYYNGEERAKGNILERFSAQQFPDLHSELNLSSLELGDSALYFCASSQNLAGDSTDTQYFGPGTRLTVL.